The present T cell receptor beta chain was sequenced within a study of early T cells in non-severe SARS-CoV-2 infection. This clonotype was picked up many times. One entry per CDR3 protein results from TCRdb running MiXCR on the 5' RACE reads. The sample shows about 80,000 distinct CDR3 sequences, approximately 12% of them seen only once. Looked up from germline, CDR1 is SGHTA and CDR2 is FQGNSA. V dropped 5 bases and J dropped 9; count of bases not matched to a gene: 11. The CDR3 extends over 16 amino acids. The rearrangement joins TRBV7-2 to TRBJ2-2; 11 bases agree with TRBD2. Sequenced material: whole blood. The sequence was collected from an adult who was a healthcare worker with PCR-confirmed SARS-CoV-2 infection or an uninfected control (not recorded which). This CDR3 is CASSTGTSGRNRELFF. The CDR3, as DNA: TGTGCCAGCAGCACCGGGACTAGCGGCAGAAACCGGGAGCTGTTTTTT.